This is a list of T cell receptor beta chains from one sample in a study of CD8 T cells in Susac syndrome. TCRdb called the immunoSEQ multiplex PCR reads again in MiXCR, with one record for every CDR3 protein. The sample consists of under 200,000 distinct CDR3 sequences, approximately 95% of them appearing once. Sequenced sample: CD8+ T cells from PBMCs. The source is a human donor with multiple sclerosis. The CDR3 runs from the conserved cysteine through the conserved F or W. The D gene is left open where the match is weak. Size values are once, few and many counts, or a class for expanded clones, and some rows have none.

clone_size d_call j_call v_call cdr3_aa cdr3_nt
NA TRBD2 TRBJ2-7 TRBV29-1 CSASGGLAGDNYEQYF TGCAGCGCCTCAGGGGGGCTAGCGGGAGACAACTACGAGCAGTACTTC
NA NA TRBJ1-5 TRBV18 CASSQQVGDWVGNQPQHF TGTGCCAGCTCCCAACAGGTGGGGGATTGGGTAGGCAATCAGCCCCAGCATTTT
NA NA TRBJ1-1 TRBV20-1 CSARDTYRVGIEAFF TGCAGTGCTAGAGATACATACAGGGTTGGTATTGAAGCTTTCTTT
NA NA TRBJ1-1 TRBV7-9 CASNLGSHTEAFF TGTGCCAGCAACCTCGGATCTCACACTGAAGCTTTCTTT
NA TRBD2 TRBJ2-7 TRBV5-6 CASRGGYDPTYEQYF TGTGCCAGCCGGGGAGGGTACGACCCGACCTACGAGCAGTACTTC
NA NA TRBJ2-1 TRBV9 CASSVGQALSYNEQFF TGTGCCAGCAGCGTAGGACAGGCCCTCTCCTACAATGAGCAGTTCTTC
NA TRBD2 TRBJ2-5 TRBV3-1 CASSQGAGGPVETQYF TGTGCCAGCAGCCAAGGGGCGGGGGGGCCGGTAGAGACCCAGTACTTC
NA NA TRBJ2-5 TRBV28 CASSPSLLETQYF TGTGCCAGCAGTCCATCATTGTTGGAGACCCAGTACTTC
NA NA TRBJ2-5 TRBV9 CASSLPSETQYF TGTGCCAGCAGCCTCCCGTCTGAGACCCAGTACTTC
NA TRBD2 TRBJ2-3 TRBV4-1 CASSHRAGGANTDTQYF TGCGCCAGCAGCCACCGCGCGGGAGGGGCAAACACAGATACGCAGTATTTT
NA NA TRBJ2-1 TRBV11-2 CASSLRPGLLYNEQFF TGTGCCAGCAGCTTACGTCCGGGACTGCTGTACAATGAGCAGTTCTTC
few NA TRBJ2-3 TRBV9 CASSASTDTQYF TGTGCCAGCAGTGCCAGCACAGATACGCAGTATTTT
NA TRBD1 TRBJ1-2 TRBV9 CASSKGQGGGYTF TGTGCCAGCAGTAAAGGACAGGGCGGTGGCTACACCTTC
NA NA TRBJ2-7 TRBV9 CASSGGGTPFSYEQYF TGTGCCAGCAGCGGAGGAGGGACACCCTTTTCCTACGAGCAGTACTTC
once TRBD1 TRBJ2-1 TRBV12-5 CASGSGTGTYNEQFF TGTGCTAGTGGCTCCGGGACAGGGACCTACAATGAGCAGTTCTTC
NA NA TRBJ1-5 TRBV30 CAWSVPGRPQHF TGTGCCTGGAGTGTACCGGGGCGGCCCCAGCATTTT
NA NA TRBJ2-1 TRBV5-6 CASSLAYEQFF TGTGCCAGCAGTTTGGCGTATGAGCAGTTCTTC
once NA TRBJ1-5 TRBV7-8 CASSLATGTGQPQHF TGTGCCAGCAGCTTAGCAACCGGGACTGGTCAGCCCCAGCATTTT
NA NA TRBJ1-2 TRBV2 CASSDVNYGYTF TGTGCCAGCAGTGACGTTAACTATGGCTACACCTTC
NA TRBD1 TRBJ1-2 TRBV27 CASSATGGFGYTF TGTGCCAGCAGTGCCACAGGGGGTTTTGGCTACACCTTC
NA TRBD1 TRBJ1-2 TRBV13 CASPQGGQGRDGYTF TGTGCCAGCCCCCAGGGGGGCCAAGGACGTGATGGCTACACCTTC
NA NA TRBJ2-7 TRBV4-2 CASSHRWVYGYEQYF TGTGCCAGCAGCCATCGCTGGGTATATGGCTACGAGCAGTACTTC
NA NA TRBJ2-7 TRBV29-1 CSVVRGYEQYF TGCAGCGTTGTAAGGGGCTACGAGCAGTACTTC
NA NA TRBJ1-2 TRBV6-5 CASSYGGAGYTF TGTGCCAGCAGTTATGGGGGCGCCGGCTACACCTTC
NA NA TRBJ2-2 TRBV15 CATSLVANTGELFF TGTGCCACCAGCTTGGTAGCGAACACCGGGGAGCTGTTTTTT